The 26 T cell receptor beta chains in this list originate from one sample, sequenced in a study of CD8+ T cells in alopecia areata. Sequencing used cDNA as its template, made by extracting RNA and reverse transcribing it. The table came from immunoSEQ multiplex PCR; TCRdb's copy has only in-frame clones and leaves some out. This table holds roughly 200,000 clones, approximately 60% found once. Sequenced sample: CD8+ T cells sorted from blood. The source is a human donor in good health.

This clone showed up just once. The chain links TRBV30 to TRBJ2-6, with D unclear. V was shortened by 1 base and J by 0 bases, with 4 bases between the two germline ends. CDR3 length: 14 amino acids. Per germline, CDR1 GTSNPN and CDR2 SVGIG (reference sequence). The CDR3 here is CAWSGSSGANVLTF. CDR3 DNA: TGTGCCTGGAGTGGGAGCTCTGGGGCCAACGTCCTGACTTTC.

The gene calls are TRBV6-5 and TRBJ1-1; D unclear. V shed 6 bases and J shed 2 bases, with 13 bases lying between them. This CDR3 has 14 residues. CDR1 is MNHEY and CDR2 is SVGAGI in the germline V gene. CDR3 sequence reads: CASRLWAANTEAFF. The CDR3, as DNA: TGTGCCAGCAGGCTGTGGGCGGCCAACACTGAAGCTTTCTTT.

The chain uses TRBV30 and TRBJ2-3; 10 nucleotides line up with TRBD2. CDR1 and CDR2 from the germline V gene are GTSNPN and SVGIG (reference sequence). CDR3 length: 13 residues. After removal of 5 bases from V and 3 bases from J, the junction contained 2 bases not matched to a gene. CDR3 DNA: TGTGCCTGGCTAGCGGGGGCAACAGATACGCAGTATTTT. Amino acids: CAWLAGATDTQYF.

The chain carries TRBV7-9 and TRBJ1-1; D possibly corresponds to TRBD1 (6 bases). CDR3 length equals 17 residues. CDR1 is SEHNR, CDR2 FQNEAQ, per germline (reference sequence). V dropped 5 bases and J dropped 0 bases, with 19 bases sitting between them. This CDR3 is CASSPSRTDSMNTEAFF. The CDR3 DNA sequence: TGTGCCAGCAGCCCATCCAGGACGGACAGTATGAACACTGAAGCTTTCTTT.

This chain uses TRBV29-1 with TRBJ1-1, with TRBD1 matching over 9 bases. Germline values: CDR1 SQVTM, CDR2 ANQGSEA. V dropped 6 bases and J dropped 5; count of bases not matched to a gene: 7. The CDR3 is 13 residues long. CDR3 DNA: TGCAGCGTGTACGTGACAGGGGGTACTGAAGCTTTCTTT. Protein: CSVYVTGGTEAFF.

The CDR3 DNA is TGCGCCAGCAGCTCGACAGAAAACACTGAAGCTTTCTTT. Its translation: CASSSTENTEAFF. This chain joins TRBV5-1 and TRBJ1-1; tentative D call: TRBD1 (5 bases). Between the trimmed V and J ends, which lost 3 bases and 2 bases, there was a span of 8 bases. Germline values: CDR1 SGHRS, CDR2 YFSETQ. The CDR3 length is 13 residues.

The rearrangement links TRBV5-6 to TRBJ2-5; D perhaps matches TRBD1 (6 bases). Germline-derived CDR1 and CDR2 are SGHDT and YYEEEE. The ends were cut back, 4 bases at V and 3 bases at J, with 16 bases in the middle. There are 15 residues in the CDR3. Written as DNA, the CDR3 is TGTGCCAGCAGCCCCGGACAGAGAATCGAAGAGACCCAGTACTTC. Amino acids: CASSPGQRIEETQYF.

This chain links TRBV10-3 with TRBJ2-3, with TRBD2 matching over 12 bases. The V and J ends lost 3 bases and 7 bases, in that order; junction bases with no gene match: 8. Germline CDR1 reads ENHRY; CDR2 reads SYGVKD. The CDR3 sequence is 16 residues long. CDR3 sequence reads: CAISDRPSGGAYTQYF. The DNA of the CDR3 is TGTGCCATCAGTGATAGGCCTAGCGGGGGGGCCTATACGCAGTATTTT.

In its sample, this clone was seen a few times. The rearrangement links TRBV7-9 to TRBJ1-2; D remains unclear. The CDR3 contains 14 residues. Germline V gene lookup returns CDR1 SEHNR and CDR2 FQNEAQ (reference sequence). V was trimmed by 2 bases and J by 3 bases, leaving 10 bases between them. In DNA, the CDR3 is TGTGCCAGCAGCTTATTGGCGGCAGACTATGGCTACACCTTC. It codes for CASSLLAADYGYTF. The whole variable domain, filled in from reference TRBV7-9 and TRBJ1-2, reads DTGVSQNPRHKITKRGQNVTFRCDPISEHNRLYWYRQTLGQGPEFLTYFQNEAQLEKSRLLSDRFSAERPKGSFSTLEIQRTEQGDSAMYLCASSLLAADYGYTFGSGTRLTVV.

A few counts support this clone. The rearrangement joins TRBV9 to TRBJ2-7; D is uncertain. This CDR3 is 10 amino acids long. Germline V CDR1 and CDR2: SGDLS, YYNGEE. The V gene lost 3 bases and the J gene lost 3 bases, with 1 base spanning the gap. DNA of the CDR3: TGTGCCAGCAGCGACTACGAGCAGTACTTC. It translates to CASSDYEQYF.

The sample holds one count of this clone. The rearrangement joins TRBV4-1 to TRBJ2-5; no clear D. Germline-derived CDR1 and CDR2 are MGHRA and YSYEKL. V was trimmed by 3 bases and J by 5 bases, leaving 13 bases between them. The CDR3 sequence is 14 residues long. CDR3 coding DNA: TGCGCCAGCAGCCAGCTCCCCGGCGTGGAGACCCAGTACTTC. Its protein product is CASSQLPGVETQYF.

The table lists this clone with a few counts. The chain is built from TRBV5-1 and TRBJ2-5; D remains unclear. Germline CDR1 and CDR2: SGHRS and YFSETQ. The length of the CDR3 is 14 residues. The V and J ends lost 5 bases and 0 bases respectively, with 11 bases between them. The CDR3 DNA is TGCGCCAGCAGGGCGGACGGGTACCAAGAGACCCAGTACTTC. Translating it yields CASRADGYQETQYF.

This sequence joins TRBV7-9 and TRBJ2-6; perhaps TRBD2 as D (7 bases). This CDR3 contains 14 residues. The V end lost 7 bases, the J end lost 4 bases, and 11 bases lay between the germline ends. Germline assignment: CDR1 SEHNR and CDR2 FQNEAQ (reference sequence). Written as DNA, the CDR3 is TGTGCCAGCATCGGGGGGCAAGGGGCCAACGTCCTGACTTTC. It encodes CASIGGQGANVLTF.

The V gene is TRBV25-1, the J gene TRBJ1-2; possible D gene TRBD1, 5 bases. Germline CDR1 is MGHDK and CDR2 is SYGVNS. The V gene lost 4 bases and the J gene lost 2 bases, with 11 bases spanning the gap. This CDR3 is built from 14 residues. For the CDR3, the DNA is TGTGCCAGCAGTGCCCGGGGGATAAACTATGGCTACACCTTC. This sequence encodes CASSARGINYGYTF.

This chain joins TRBV29-1 and TRBJ1-2; no firm D call. Per the germline V gene, CDR1 is SQVTM and CDR2 is ANQGSEA. Trimming pared 7 bases from V and 6 bases from J, leaving 24 bases between. This CDR3 has 15 residues. The DNA of the CDR3 is TGCAGCGCGGAACACGAGGGAGGGAGAGGCAATGGCTACACCTTC. Amino acid sequence: CSAEHEGGRGNGYTF.

The chain uses TRBV5-1 and TRBJ2-7; D may be TRBD1 (5 bases). Germline lookup yields CDR1 SGHRS and CDR2 YFSETQ. The V end lost 0 bases, the J end lost 3 bases, and 10 bases lay between the germline ends. CDR3 length equals 14 residues. The CDR3 DNA reads TGCGCCAGCAGCTTGGCGGAAACAGGCTACGAGCAGTACTTC. Translated, it gives CASSLAETGYEQYF.

Details on this clone: It is likely a read error: a sequence one base away is far more abundant. The rearrangement links TRBV13 to TRBJ2-7, with D possibly matching TRBD2 (5 bases). From germline, CDR1 is PRHDT and CDR2 FYEKMQ (reference sequence). The CDR3 totals 13 residues. The germline V and J ends were trimmed by 5 bases and 2 bases, with 10 bases remaining between them. CDR3 in DNA: TGTGCCAGCAGCCCGGACGGGACCTACGAGCAGTACTTC. Protein: CASSPDGTYEQYF.

The CDR3 protein is CAGRLAGGHNEQFF. The CDR3 DNA reads TGTGCCGGAAGACTAGCGGGGGGGCACAATGAGCAGTTCTTC. This sequence joins TRBV7-9 and TRBJ2-1; 14 bases map to TRBD2. CDR1 is SEHNR and CDR2 is FQNEAQ in the germline V gene (reference sequence). The V segment lost 11 bases and the J segment 5 bases; nucleotides outside the gene matches: 5. The CDR3 is 14 residues long.

The chain combines TRBV29-1 with TRBJ1-1; D is possibly TRBD1 (6 bases). Trimming removed 3 bases at V and 11 bases at J, with 13 bases between. CDR3 length equals 11 residues. Germline V gene sequence: CDR1 SQVTM, CDR2 ANQGSEA. CDR3 loop: CSVDLDSEAFF. The DNA for the CDR3 is TGCAGCGTTGATTTGGACAGCGAGGCTTTCTTT.

On this clone itself: Other DNA variants within this sample encode the same CDR3. The chain combines TRBV29-1 with TRBJ1-1; D not resolved. This CDR3 has 11 amino acids. Germline CDR1 is SQVTM and CDR2 is ANQGSEA. Trimming removed 3 bases from V and 1 base from J, with 3 bases in between. The CDR3 region is CSVDRNTEAFF. In DNA, the CDR3 is TGCAGCGTTGACCGGAACACTGAAGCTTTCTTT.

This clone appeared a few times. This chain uses TRBV19 with TRBJ2-1; tentatively, D is TRBD1 (6 bases). The CDR3 spans 12 residues. V was clipped by 6 bases and J by 8 bases, with 11 bases between them. Germline CDR1 LNHDA, CDR2 SQIVND (reference sequence). In nucleotides, the CDR3 is TGTGCCAGTAGCTACAGGGTTGATGAGCAGTTCTTC. This gives the protein CASSYRVDEQFF. The full variable domain, rest sourced from reference TRBV19 and TRBJ2-1, is DGGITQSPKYLFRKEGQNVTLSCEQNLNHDAMYWYRQDPGQGLRLIYYSQIVNDFQKGDIAEGYSVSREKKESFPLTVTSAQKNPTAFYLCASSYRVDEQFFGPGTRLTVL.

V and J are TRBV7-8 and TRBJ2-1; 8 bases map to TRBD2. V lost 5 bases and J lost 7; bases outside the gene matches: 7. The germline CDR1 and CDR2 sequences are SGHVS and FQNEAQ. The CDR3 contains 14 residues. The CDR3 spells CASSPSGGGNEQFF. In nucleotides, the CDR3 is TGTGCCAGCAGCCCCTCGGGGGGGGGAAATGAGCAGTTCTTC.

J is TRBJ1-4 and V is TRBV29-1; D is unresolved. Germline lookup yields CDR1 SQVTM and CDR2 ANQGSEA. Trimming removed 4 bases at V and 4 bases at J, with 7 bases between. The CDR3 spans 12 residues. The CDR3 is CSVAPDNEKLFF. In DNA form, the CDR3 reads TGCAGCGTTGCTCCAGATAATGAAAAACTGTTTTTT.

V is TRBV21-1 and J is TRBJ1-5. TRBV21-1 is a pseudogene locus. The CDR3 spans 11 residues. CDR3 nucleotide sequence: TGTGCCAGCATCAACAATCAGCCCCAGCATTTT. It codes for CASINNQPQHF.

This chain links TRBV29-1 with TRBJ1-1; 8 bases are a match to TRBD1. The V gene's germline CDR1 is SQVTM and CDR2 ANQGSEA. J was trimmed by 1 base and V by 3 bases; bases with no gene match: 1. The CDR3 has 13 residues. The CDR3 DNA is TGCAGCGTTGATGGGACAGGGAACACTGAAGCTTTCTTT. Its translation: CSVDGTGNTEAFF.

The V gene is TRBV19, the J gene TRBJ2-5, with D perhaps TRBD1 or TRBD2 (5 bases each). Deletions cut 5 bases from V and 5 bases from J, with 15 bases between. Germline assignment: CDR1 LNHDA and CDR2 SQIVND (reference sequence). There are 14 residues in the CDR3. CDR3 bases: TGTGCCAGTAGTGTGAGGGGTTCACGGGAGACCCAGTACTTC. As protein: CASSVRGSRETQYF. The variable domain in full, completed from reference TRBV19 and TRBJ2-5, reads DGGITQSPKYLFRKEGQNVTLSCEQNLNHDAMYWYRQDPGQGLRLIYYSQIVNDFQKGDIAEGYSVSREKKESFPLTVTSAQKNPTAFYLCASSVRGSRETQYFGPGTRLLVL.